What follows are 11 T cell receptor beta chains derived from one specimen sequenced in a study of cytomegalovirus exposure and HLA in healthy donors. Both 60 Vbeta primers and 13 Jbeta primers went into the PCR. TCRdb's table, derived via immunoSEQ multiplex PCR, lists solely in-frame clones and lacks some. The table has over 100,000 clones, less than 75% seen once; the top ten hold approximately 2%. The sample consisted of PBMCs. The receptor set was obtained from a woman aged 40-49 years in good health and CMV-seropositive.

V gene TRBV4-2 combines with J gene TRBJ1-2; D is ambiguous. The CDR3 has 14 amino acids. From germline, CDR1 is LGHNA and CDR2 YNFKEQ. V gave up 0 bases and J gave up 8 bases, with 13 bases separating them. The CDR3 protein is CASSQEADPWGYTF. In nucleotides, the CDR3 is TGTGCCAGCAGCCAAGAAGCGGACCCATGGGGCTACACCTTC.

This chain links TRBV4-1 with TRBJ2-7; 9 bases are a match to TRBD1. Germline CDR1 MGHRA, CDR2 YSYEKL. V shed 1 base, J shed 2 bases, and the junction held 9 bases outside the gene matches. This CDR3 is 17 amino acids long. The CDR3 here is CASSQGPGTGSTYEQYF. CDR3 bases: TGCGCCAGCAGCCAAGGGCCGGGGACAGGGAGCACCTACGAGCAGTACTTC.

V usage is TRBV4-3 and J usage is TRBJ2-5; TRBD2 aligns across 7 bases. V shed 4 bases, J shed 3 bases, and the junction held 8 bases outside the gene matches. The CDR3 sequence is 15 residues long. Looked up from germline, CDR1 is LGHNA and CDR2 is YSLEER. The CDR3 coding sequence is TGCGCCAGCAGCCTCGGGGGGATGAAAGAAGAGACCCAGTACTTC. Translated, it gives CASSLGGMKEETQYF.

The chain has TRBV7-3 and TRBJ2-5; the D gene is possibly TRBD2 (6 bases). The CDR3 is made up of 14 amino acids. The germline V and J ends were trimmed by 2 bases and 5 bases, with 12 bases remaining between them. In germline, CDR1 is SGHTA, CDR2 FQGTGA. The CDR3 loop reads CASSLRGGIETQYF. In DNA, the CDR3 is TGTGCCAGCAGCTTACGTGGGGGGATCGAGACCCAGTACTTC.

The chain combines TRBV5-4 with TRBJ2-3; 8 bases agree with TRBD1. The V gene's germline CDR1 is SGHNT and CDR2 YYREEE (reference sequence). The CDR3 runs to 15 residues. With V trimmed by 7 bases and J by 2 bases, 9 bases remained unmatched. The CDR3 loop is CASQRAGGITDTQYF. The DNA of the CDR3 is TGTGCCAGCCAAAGGGCAGGGGGCATCACAGATACGCAGTATTTT.

This chain connects TRBV2 to TRBJ2-7, with 9 positions matching TRBD1. The CDR3 spans 14 residues. V was pared by 7 bases and J by 6 bases, with 10 bases of the junction left unmatched. Germline lookup yields CDR1 SNHLY and CDR2 FYNNEI. This chain's CDR3 is CASTQDRGVVEQYF. As DNA, the CDR3 is TGTGCCAGCACCCAGGACAGGGGCGTTGTCGAGCAGTACTTC.

The genes are TRBV10-3 and TRBJ2-7, with 7 bases that match TRBD1. CDR3 length: 17 residues. Germline V gene lookup returns CDR1 ENHRY and CDR2 SYGVKD. Trimming cost V 6 bases and J 3 bases; bases outside gene matches: 17. The CDR3 nucleotides read TGTGCCATCAGCGAATCCATGAAGAGACAGGGAATCTACGAGCAGTACTTC. Residues: CAISESMKRQGIYEQYF.

The rearrangement links TRBV10-1 to TRBJ2-5; 9 nucleotides agree with TRBD1. CDR3 length: 18 residues. Germline V gene data show CDR1 as WNHNN and CDR2 as SYGVQD (reference sequence). With V trimmed by 6 bases and J by 2 bases, 16 bases remained unmatched. The CDR3: CASRCRDRVPEGQETQYF. In nucleotides, the CDR3 is TGCGCCAGCAGATGCCGGGACAGGGTCCCTGAGGGGCAAGAGACCCAGTACTTC.

This clone has only one observation. This chain links TRBV18 with TRBJ1-1, with a possible D match to TRBD1 (5 bases). CDR3 length: 14 amino acids. The germline V gene encodes CDR1 KGHSH and CDR2 LQKENI. V was cut by 2 bases and J by 4 bases, with 11 bases left in between. CDR3 protein: CASSPEGRVTEAFF. The CDR3 DNA follows: TGTGCCAGCTCACCAGAGGGGAGGGTCACTGAAGCTTTCTTT.

This chain uses TRBV19 with TRBJ1-1; TRBD1 aligns across 8 bases. The CDR3 loop spans 14 amino acids. The germline CDR1 and CDR2 sequences are LNHDA and SQIVND (reference sequence). J lost 1 base, V lost 5 bases, and 3 bases had no gene match. The CDR3 is CASSDRGSNTEAFF. The CDR3 bases are TGTGCCAGTAGTGACAGGGGATCGAACACTGAAGCTTTCTTT.

This clone has only a few counts. The CDR3 DNA sequence: TGTGCCAGCAGCTTACAGGGACAGCCTGTAACCAGTACGCAGTATTTT. Its translation: CASSLQGQPVTSTQYF. The V gene is TRBV7-9, the J gene TRBJ2-3; 7 nucleotides align to TRBD1. V was clipped by 2 bases and J by 8 bases; unmatched bases: 13. CDR1 and CDR2 (germline): SEHNR, FQNEAQ (reference sequence). CDR3 size: 16 residues. Using reference TRBV7-9 and TRBJ2-3 for the parts outside the CDR3, the full variable domain is DTGVSQNPRHKITKRGQNVTFRCDPISEHNRLYWYRQTLGQGPEFLTYFQNEAQLEKSRLLSDRFSAERPKGSFSTLEIQRTEQGDSAMYLCASSLQGQPVTSTQYFGPGTRLTVL.